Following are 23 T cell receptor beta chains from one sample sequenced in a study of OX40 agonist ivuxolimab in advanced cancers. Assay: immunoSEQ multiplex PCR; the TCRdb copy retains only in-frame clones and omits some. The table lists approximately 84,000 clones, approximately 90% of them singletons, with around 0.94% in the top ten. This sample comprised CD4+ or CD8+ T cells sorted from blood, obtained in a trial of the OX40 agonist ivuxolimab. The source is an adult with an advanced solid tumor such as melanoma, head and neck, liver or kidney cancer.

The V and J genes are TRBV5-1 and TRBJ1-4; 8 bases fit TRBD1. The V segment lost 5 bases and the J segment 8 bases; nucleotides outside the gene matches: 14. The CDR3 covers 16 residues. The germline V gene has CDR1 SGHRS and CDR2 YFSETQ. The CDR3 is CASSSAGQGPGEKLFF. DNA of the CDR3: TGCGCCAGCAGTTCCGCTGGACAGGGACCGGGGGAAAAACTGTTTTTT.

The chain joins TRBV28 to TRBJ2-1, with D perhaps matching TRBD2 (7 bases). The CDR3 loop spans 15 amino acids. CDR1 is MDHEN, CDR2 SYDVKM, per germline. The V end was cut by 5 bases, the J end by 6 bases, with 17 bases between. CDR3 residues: CASSKGGEGRNEQFF. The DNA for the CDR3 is TGTGCCAGCAGTAAGGGGGGGGAGGGCCGCAATGAGCAGTTCTTC.

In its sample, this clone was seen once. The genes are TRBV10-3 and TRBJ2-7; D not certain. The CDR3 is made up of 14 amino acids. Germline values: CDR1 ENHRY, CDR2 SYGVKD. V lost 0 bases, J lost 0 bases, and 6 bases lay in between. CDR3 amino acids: CAISESRNSYEQYF. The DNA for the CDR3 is TGTGCCATCAGTGAGTCGCGGAACTCCTACGAGCAGTACTTC.

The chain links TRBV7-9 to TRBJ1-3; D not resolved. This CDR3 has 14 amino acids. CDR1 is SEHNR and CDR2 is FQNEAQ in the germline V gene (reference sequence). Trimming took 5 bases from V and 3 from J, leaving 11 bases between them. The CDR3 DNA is TGTGCCAGCAGCCCCTCCACCAATGGAAACACCATATATTTT. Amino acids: CASSPSTNGNTIYF.

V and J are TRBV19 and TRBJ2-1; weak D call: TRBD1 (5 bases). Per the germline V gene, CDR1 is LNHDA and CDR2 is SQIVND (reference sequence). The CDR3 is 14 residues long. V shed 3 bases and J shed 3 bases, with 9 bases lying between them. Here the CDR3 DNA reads TGTGCCAGTAGTATCCTAGACAGCTACAATGAGCAGTTCTTC. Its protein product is CASSILDSYNEQFF.

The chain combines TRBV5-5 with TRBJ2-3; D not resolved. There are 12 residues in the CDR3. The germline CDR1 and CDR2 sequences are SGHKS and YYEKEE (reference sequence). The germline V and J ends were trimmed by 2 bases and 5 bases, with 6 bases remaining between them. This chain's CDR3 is CASSFAVDTQYF. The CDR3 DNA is TGTGCCAGCAGCTTCGCGGTAGATACGCAGTATTTT.

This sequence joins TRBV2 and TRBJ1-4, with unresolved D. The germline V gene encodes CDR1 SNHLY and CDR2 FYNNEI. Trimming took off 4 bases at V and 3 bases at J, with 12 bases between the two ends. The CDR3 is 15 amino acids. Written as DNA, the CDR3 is TGTGCCAGCAGTGCCGGGGTCCTCTCTAATGAAAAACTGTTTTTT. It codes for CASSAGVLSNEKLFF.

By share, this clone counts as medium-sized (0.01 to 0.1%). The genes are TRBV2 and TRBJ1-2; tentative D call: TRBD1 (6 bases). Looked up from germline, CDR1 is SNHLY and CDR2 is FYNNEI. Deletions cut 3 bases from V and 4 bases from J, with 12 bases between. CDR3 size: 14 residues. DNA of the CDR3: TGTGCCAGCAGTGACCCGGGGACAATCTATGGCTACACCTTC. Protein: CASSDPGTIYGYTF.

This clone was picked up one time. CDR3: CASSLALGQGTSSTSPLHF. CDR3 bases: TGCGCCAGCAGCTTGGCGTTGGGACAGGGGACCTCTTCTACTTCACCCCTCCACTTT. The V and J genes are TRBV5-1 and TRBJ1-6; 10 bases are a match to TRBD1. This CDR3 has 19 amino acids. The germline gives CDR1 SGHRS, CDR2 YFSETQ. Trimming removed 0 bases from V and 9 bases from J; junction bases left unmatched: 15.

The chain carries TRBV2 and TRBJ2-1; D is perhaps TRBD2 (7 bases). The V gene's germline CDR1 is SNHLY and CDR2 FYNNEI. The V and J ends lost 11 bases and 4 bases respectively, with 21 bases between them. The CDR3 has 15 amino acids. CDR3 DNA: TGTGCCGGAAAGGGGGGGACAAAGCTATACAATGAGCAGTTCTTC. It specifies CAGKGGTKLYNEQFF.

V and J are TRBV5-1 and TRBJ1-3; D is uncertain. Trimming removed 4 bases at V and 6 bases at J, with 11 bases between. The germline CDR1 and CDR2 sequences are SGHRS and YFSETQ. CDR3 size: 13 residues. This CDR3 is CASSTGRANTIYF. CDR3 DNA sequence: TGCGCCAGCAGCACCGGTCGGGCAAACACCATATATTTT.

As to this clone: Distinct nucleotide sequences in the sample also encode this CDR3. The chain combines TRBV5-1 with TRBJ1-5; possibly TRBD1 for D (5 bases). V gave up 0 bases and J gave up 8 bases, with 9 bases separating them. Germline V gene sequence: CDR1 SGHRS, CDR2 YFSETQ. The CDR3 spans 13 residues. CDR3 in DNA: TGCGCCAGCAGCTTGGGTCAGGGAGAGCCCCAGCATTTT. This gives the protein CASSLGQGEPQHF.

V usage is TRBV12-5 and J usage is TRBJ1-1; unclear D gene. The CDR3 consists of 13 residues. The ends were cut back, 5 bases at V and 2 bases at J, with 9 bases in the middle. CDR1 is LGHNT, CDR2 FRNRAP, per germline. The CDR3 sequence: CASGGIINTEAFF. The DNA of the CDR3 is TGTGCTAGTGGTGGAATCATAAACACTGAAGCTTTCTTT.

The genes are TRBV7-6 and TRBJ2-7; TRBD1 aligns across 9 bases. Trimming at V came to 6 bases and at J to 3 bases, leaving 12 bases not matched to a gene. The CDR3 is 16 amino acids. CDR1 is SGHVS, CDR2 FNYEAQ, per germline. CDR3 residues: CASSRKTGTGRYEQYF. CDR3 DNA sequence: TGTGCCAGCAGTCGTAAGACCGGGACAGGGCGCTACGAGCAGTACTTC.

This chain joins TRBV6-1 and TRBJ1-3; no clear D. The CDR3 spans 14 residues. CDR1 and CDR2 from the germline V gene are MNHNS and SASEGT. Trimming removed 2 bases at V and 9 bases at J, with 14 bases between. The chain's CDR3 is CASSEFGDFSTIYF. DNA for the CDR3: TGTGCCAGCAGTGAATTTGGAGATTTCTCCACCATATATTTT.

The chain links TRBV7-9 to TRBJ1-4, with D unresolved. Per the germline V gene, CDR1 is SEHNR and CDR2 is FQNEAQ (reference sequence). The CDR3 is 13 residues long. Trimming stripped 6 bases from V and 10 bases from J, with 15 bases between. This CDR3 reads CASSPPSAGKLFF. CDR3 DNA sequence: TGTGCCAGCAGTCCTCCGAGTGCAGGAAAACTGTTTTTT.

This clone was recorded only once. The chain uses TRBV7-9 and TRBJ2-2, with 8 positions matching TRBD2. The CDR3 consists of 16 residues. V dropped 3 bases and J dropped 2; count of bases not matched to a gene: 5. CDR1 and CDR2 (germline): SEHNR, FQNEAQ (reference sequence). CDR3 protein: CASSFPRGANTGELFF. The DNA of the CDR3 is TGTGCCAGCAGCTTTCCGCGGGGGGCCAACACCGGGGAGCTGTTTTTT.

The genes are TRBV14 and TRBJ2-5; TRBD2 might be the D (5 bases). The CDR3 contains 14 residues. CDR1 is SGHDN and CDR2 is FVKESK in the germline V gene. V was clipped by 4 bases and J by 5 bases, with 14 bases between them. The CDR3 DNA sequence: TGTGCCAGCAGCCCTGGACTGGAGAGGGAGACCCAGTACTTC. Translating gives CASSPGLERETQYF.

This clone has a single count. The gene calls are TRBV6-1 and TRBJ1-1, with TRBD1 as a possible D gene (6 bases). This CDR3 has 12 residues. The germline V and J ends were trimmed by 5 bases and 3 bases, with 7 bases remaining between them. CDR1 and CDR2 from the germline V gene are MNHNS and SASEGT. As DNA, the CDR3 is TGTGCCAGCAGTAGGGGGGACACTGAAGCTTTCTTT. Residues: CASSRGDTEAFF.

CDR3 in DNA: TGCGCCAGCAGAATCGGACAGGGGGCTGAAAAACTGTTTTTT. Translation: CASRIGQGAEKLFF. The chain uses TRBV5-1 and TRBJ1-4; 11 bases fit TRBD1. The J segment lost 7 bases and the V segment lost 5 bases, leaving 4 bases of the junction unmatched. The CDR3 runs 14 residues. CDR1 SGHRS and CDR2 YFSETQ come from the germline V gene. Based on the CDR3 plus reference TRBV5-1 and TRBJ1-4, the full variable domain is KAGVTQTPRYLIKTRGQQVTLSCSPISGHRSVSWYQQTPGQGLQFLFEYFSETQRNKGNFPGRFSGRQFSNSRSEMNVSTLELGDSALYLCASRIGQGAEKLFFGSGTQLSVL.

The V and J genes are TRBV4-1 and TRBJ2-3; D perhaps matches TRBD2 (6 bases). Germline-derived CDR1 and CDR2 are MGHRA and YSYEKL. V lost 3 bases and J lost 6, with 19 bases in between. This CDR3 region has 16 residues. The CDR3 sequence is CASSQVVTRSWDTQYF. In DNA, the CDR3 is TGCGCCAGCAGCCAGGTCGTGACTAGAAGCTGGGATACGCAGTATTTT.

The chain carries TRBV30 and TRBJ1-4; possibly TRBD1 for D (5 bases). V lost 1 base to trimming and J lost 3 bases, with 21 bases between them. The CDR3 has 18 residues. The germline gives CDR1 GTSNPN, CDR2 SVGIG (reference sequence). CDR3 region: CAWSAGTQASRPNEKLFF. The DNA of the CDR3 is TGTGCCTGGAGTGCCGGGACCCAAGCAAGTCGGCCTAATGAAAAACTGTTTTTT.

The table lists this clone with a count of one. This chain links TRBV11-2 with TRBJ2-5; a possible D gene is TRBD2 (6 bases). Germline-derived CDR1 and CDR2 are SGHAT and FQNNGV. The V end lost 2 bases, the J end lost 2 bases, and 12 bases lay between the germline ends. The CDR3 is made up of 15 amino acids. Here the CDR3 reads CASSLMYGGQETQYF. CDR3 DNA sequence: TGTGCCAGCAGCTTAATGTACGGGGGACAAGAGACCCAGTACTTC. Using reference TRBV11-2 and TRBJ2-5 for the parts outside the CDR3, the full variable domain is EAGVAQSPRYKIIEKRQSVAFWCNPISGHATLYWYQQILGQGPKLLIQFQNNGVVDDSQLPKDRFSAERLKGVDSTLKIQPAKLEDSAVYLCASSLMYGGQETQYFGPGTRLLVL.